This T cell receptor (beta chain) was sequenced in a study of T cells in Graves' hyperthyroidism and ophthalmopathy. The CDR3 regions of TCR beta were amplified from RNA transcripts. When the TCR CDR3 underwent first-round RT-PCR, the HTBI primer set was used. TCRdb recomputed calls from the multiplex PCR reads with MiXCR, one row per CDR3 protein. The sample lists about 840,000 distinct CDR3 sequences, around 39% occurring once. Germline V CDR1 and CDR2: SGDLS, YYNGEE. The CDR3 sequence is 16 residues long. After removal of 0 bases from V and 2 bases from J, the junction contained 5 bases not matched to a gene.

Input material: blood. The TCR was taken from a man aged 18 to 35 with Graves' hyperthyroidism. This rearrangement joins TRBV9 to TRBJ2-7, with TRBD2 matching 10 bases. The CDR3 bases are TGTGCCAGCAGCGTAGGCCCTAGCGGGAGACCCTACGAGCAGTACTTC. Its translation: CASSVGPSGRPYEQYF.